These 27 T cell receptor beta chains came from one sample sequenced in a study of T cells expressing NK-cell markers. Following a re-call of the 5' RACE reads, TCRdb has one entry per CDR3 protein and lacks DNA. This listing includes about 370,000 distinct CDR3 sequences. Material: blood T cells: a sorted CD56 or NKG2C T cell subset, CD4+ or CD8+ T cells, or bulk PBMC T cells (not recorded which). The receptors come from a woman aged 45-60 years in good health.

The V call is TRBV12-3 or TRBV12-4, the J call TRBJ2-1; checking the TCRdb D call of TRBD2 is not possible without DNA. The CDR3 covers 15 residues. The CDR3 loop is CASSLVWASEDEQFF.

J is TRBJ2-1 and V is TRBV5-1; absent DNA, TCRdb's TRBD1 call cannot be checked. The germline CDR1 and CDR2 sequences are SGHRS and YFSETQ. The CDR3 extends over 15 amino acids. The chain's CDR3 is CASSPTVLRGNEQFF.

The chain links TRBV2 to TRBJ2-2; TCRdb's assignment of TRBD2 cannot be checked, as there is no DNA. The CDR3 covers 16 residues. CDR1 is SNHLY and CDR2 is FYNNEI in the germline V gene. CDR3 in amino acids: CASSDYGEALIGELFF.

V and J are TRBV6-5 and TRBJ2-3; TCRdb's D call of TRBD1 is untestable without DNA. Germline-derived CDR1 and CDR2 are MNHEY and SVGAGI. This CDR3 has 16 residues. The CDR3: CASSYLRTGPPDTQYF.

This rearrangement joins TRBV5-1 to TRBJ2-1; TCRdb names TRBD1, which stays unverified in the absence of DNA. This CDR3 is built from 15 residues. The V gene's germline CDR1 is SGHRS and CDR2 YFSETQ. The CDR3 here is CASSLIDRGLNEQFF.

The gene calls are TRBV28 and TRBJ2-2; lacking DNA, the TRBD2 call made by TCRdb goes unchecked. Germline CDR1 MDHEN, CDR2 SYDVKM. The CDR3 length is 15 residues. The CDR3 protein is CASSPSTVGTGELFF.

The chain recombines TRBV7-8 with TRBJ2-1; no DNA is available, so the TRBD2 call from TCRdb remains unchecked. Germline loops: CDR1 SGHVS, CDR2 FQNEAQ. The CDR3 sequence is 12 residues long. CDR3: CASSIREDEQFF.

The V and J genes are TRBV5-1 and TRBJ1-5. The length of the CDR3 is 15 residues. Germline values: CDR1 SGHRS, CDR2 YFSETQ. The CDR3 reads CASSPTGGRNQPQHF.

The genes are TRBV19 and TRBJ2-5; TCRdb outputs TRBD1, but without DNA this stays unchecked. The CDR3 is 16 amino acids. Germline V gene sequence: CDR1 LNHDA, CDR2 SQIVND (reference sequence). This CDR3 reads CASSTGQGWGQETQYF.

The rearrangement links TRBV18 to TRBJ2-2; no DNA is available, so the TRBD2 call from TCRdb remains unchecked. Germline V gene data show CDR1 as KGHSH and CDR2 as LQKENI. The CDR3 has 16 amino acids. The CDR3 protein is CASSREAPTNTGELFF.

The chain links TRBV15 to TRBJ2-1; TCRdb's D gene call, TRBD1, goes unchecked for lack of DNA. Germline loops: CDR1 LNHNV, CDR2 YYDKDF (reference sequence). The CDR3 totals 13 residues. The CDR3 here is CATPPGWWDEQFF.

The chain links TRBV4-1 to TRBJ2-1; the TCRdb call, TRBD2, lacks DNA for checking. The CDR3 totals 17 residues. In germline, CDR1 is MGHRA, CDR2 YSYEKL. CDR3 residues: CASSRDISGSAYNEQFF.

The rearrangement joins TRBV30 to TRBJ1-6; TCRdb lists TRBD1, though no DNA is available to test this call. The CDR3 runs 13 residues. Germline V gene lookup returns CDR1 GTSNPN and CDR2 SVGIG (reference sequence). The CDR3 sequence: CAWTEHRDSPLHF.

The J gene is TRBJ1-1, the V gene TRBV3-1. The CDR3 runs 15 residues. Germline lookup yields CDR1 LGHDT and CDR2 YNNKEL (reference sequence). This CDR3 is CASSQGPSYYTEAFF.

The chain recombines TRBV29-1 with TRBJ1-2; TCRdb lists TRBD1, though no DNA is available to test this call. The V gene's germline CDR1 is SQVTM and CDR2 ANQGSEA. The CDR3 length is 12 residues. CDR3 sequence: CSVDTGEFGYTF.

The J gene is TRBJ1-2, the V gene TRBV12-3 or TRBV12-4; TCRdb lists TRBD1, though no DNA is available to test this call. The CDR3 has 13 residues. The CDR3 spells CASSVGTARGYTF.

The rearrangement uses TRBV9 and TRBJ2-3; the TCRdb call, TRBD1, lacks DNA for checking. The CDR3 loop spans 14 amino acids. Germline-derived CDR1 and CDR2 are SGDLS and YYNGEE. CDR3 residues: CASSVGRNRDTQYF.

This chain connects TRBV7-9 to TRBJ2-7. Germline CDR1 reads SEHNR; CDR2 reads FQNEAQ (reference sequence). CDR3 size: 12 residues. The CDR3 reads CASSLINYEQYF.

The genes are TRBV11-3 and TRBJ1-1. The CDR3 spans 16 residues. Germline assignment: CDR1 SGHNT and CDR2 YENEEA. The CDR3 here is CASSLDLRVGNTEAFF.

The chain recombines TRBV7-9 with TRBJ1-1. Germline CDR1 is SEHNR and CDR2 is FQNEAQ (reference sequence). The CDR3 sequence is 14 residues long. CDR3: CASSHSGVGVEAFF.

The rearrangement joins TRBV5-5 to TRBJ1-5; checking the TCRdb D call of TRBD1 is not possible without DNA. Germline V gene sequence: CDR1 SGHKS, CDR2 YYEKEE (reference sequence). This CDR3 is 14 amino acids long. The CDR3 reads CASSLFQGEKPQHF. Full variable domain (outside the CDR3, taken from reference TRBV5-5 and TRBJ1-5): DAGVTQSPTHLIKTRGQQVTLRCSPISGHKSVSWYQQVLGQGPQFIFQYYEKEERGRGNFPDRFSARQFPNYSSELNVNALLLGDSALYLCASSLFQGEKPQHFGDGTRLSIL.

The genes are TRBV4-1 and TRBJ2-5; the TRBD1 assignment by TCRdb is unverifiable without DNA. The CDR3 runs to 15 residues. Germline CDR1 is MGHRA and CDR2 is YSYEKL. The CDR3 protein is CASSQAPGQGETQYF.

The chain recombines TRBV5-1 with TRBJ2-1; TCRdb indicates TRBD2, and absent DNA this call remains unverified. The CDR3 extends over 15 amino acids. Germline V gene sequence: CDR1 SGHRS, CDR2 YFSETQ. The CDR3 protein is CASSFSGRAIDEQFF.

V usage is TRBV7-9 and J usage is TRBJ2-3; TCRdb calls TRBD2, which cannot be checked without DNA. CDR3 length equals 17 residues. CDR1 SEHNR and CDR2 FQNEAQ come from the germline V gene (reference sequence). CDR3 in amino acids: CASRPRLAAANTDTQYF.

This rearrangement joins TRBV15 to TRBJ2-5; the TRBD2 assignment by TCRdb is unverifiable without DNA. The CDR3 runs to 16 residues. Germline V lookup: CDR1 LNHNV, CDR2 YYDKDF (reference sequence). This CDR3 is CATSRNPLAGGETQYF.

The gene calls are TRBV27 and TRBJ1-1; the D call of TRBD1 rests on TCRdb alone, since no DNA is present to check it. This CDR3 region has 13 residues. The V gene's germline CDR1 is MNHEY and CDR2 SMNVEV (reference sequence). CDR3 residues: CASMAGGFTEAFF.

Here the CDR3 reads CSVLERDRSYEQYF. The rearrangement joins TRBV29-1 to TRBJ2-7; TCRdb lists TRBD2, though no DNA is available to test this call. CDR1 and CDR2 (germline): SQVTM, ANQGSEA. CDR3 length: 14 residues.